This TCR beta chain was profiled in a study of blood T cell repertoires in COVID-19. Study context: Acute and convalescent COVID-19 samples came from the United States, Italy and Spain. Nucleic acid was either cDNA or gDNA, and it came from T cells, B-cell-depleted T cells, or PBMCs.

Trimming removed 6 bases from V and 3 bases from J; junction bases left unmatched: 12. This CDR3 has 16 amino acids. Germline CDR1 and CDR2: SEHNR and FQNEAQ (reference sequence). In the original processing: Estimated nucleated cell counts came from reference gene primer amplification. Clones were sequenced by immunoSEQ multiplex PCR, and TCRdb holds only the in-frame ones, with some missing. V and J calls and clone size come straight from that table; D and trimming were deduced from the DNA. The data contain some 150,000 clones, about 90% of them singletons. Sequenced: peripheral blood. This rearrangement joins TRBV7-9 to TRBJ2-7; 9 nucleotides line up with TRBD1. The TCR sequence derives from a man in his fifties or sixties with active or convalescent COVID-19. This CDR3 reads CASRSTGGFRIYEQYF. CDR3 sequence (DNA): TGTGCCAGCAGGTCGACAGGGGGGTTTCGAATCTACGAGCAGTACTTC.